This record looks at one TCR beta chain sequence and its context. The target antigen is unknown. The source of the sample is a study of Ad26.COV2.S vaccination and SARS-CoV-2 variants. Whole-study findings and limits: Individuals receiving vaccine had higher spike-specific TCR breadth than placebo recipients did. Vaccinees and placebo recipients showed similar non-spike TCR breadth. The TCR breadth and depth analyses may have produced an underestimate of total T cell responses. Post-vaccination spike-specific CD8+ and CD4+ T cell responses reportedly had substantial breadth.

Profiled with immunoSEQ multiplex PCR; TCRdb holds only in-frame clones, not every one. The repertoire holds 150,000 to 200,000 clones, with around 88% as singletons. V trimming: 0 bases; J trimming: 3 bases; junction bases outside the gene matches: 16. The CDR3 is 19 amino acids. Looked up from germline, CDR1 is LGHDT and CDR2 is YNNKEL (reference sequence). The sequence was collected from a human donor who had recovered from COVID-19. This material consisted of peripheral blood, taken after recovery from COVID-19. The chain combines TRBV3-1 (or the pseudogene TRBV3-2) with TRBJ2-7, with TRBD2 matching over 8 bases. CDR3 amino acids: CASSQDRGGSGLERYEQYF. The CDR3 bases are TGTGCCAGCAGCCAAGATCGGGGAGGGTCGGGACTAGAACGCTACGAGCAGTACTTC.